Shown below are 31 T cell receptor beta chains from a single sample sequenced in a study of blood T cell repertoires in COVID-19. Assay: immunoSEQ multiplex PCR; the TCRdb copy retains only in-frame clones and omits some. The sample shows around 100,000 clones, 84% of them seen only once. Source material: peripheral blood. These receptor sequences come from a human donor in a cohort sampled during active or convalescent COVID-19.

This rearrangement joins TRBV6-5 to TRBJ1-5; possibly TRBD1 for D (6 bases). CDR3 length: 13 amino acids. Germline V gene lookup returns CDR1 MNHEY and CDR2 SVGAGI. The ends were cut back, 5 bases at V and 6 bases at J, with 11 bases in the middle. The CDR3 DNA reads TGTGCCAGCAGTCCGGACAGTTTTCAGCCCCAGCATTTT. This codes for CASSPDSFQPQHF.

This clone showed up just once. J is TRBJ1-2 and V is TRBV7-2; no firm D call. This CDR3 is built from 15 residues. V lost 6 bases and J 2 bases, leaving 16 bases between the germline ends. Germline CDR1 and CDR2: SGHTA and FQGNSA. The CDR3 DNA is TGTGCCAGCAGTCTAGCCTGGGCCAGCAACTATGGCTACACCTTC. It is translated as CASSLAWASNYGYTF.

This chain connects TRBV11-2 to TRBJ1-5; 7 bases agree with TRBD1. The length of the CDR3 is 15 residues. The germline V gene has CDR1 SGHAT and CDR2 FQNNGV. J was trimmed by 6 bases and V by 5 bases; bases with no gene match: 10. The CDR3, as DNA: TGTGCCAGCAGCGAAGACAGGGAGGTGGGTCAGCCCCAGCATTTT. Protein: CASSEDREVGQPQHF.

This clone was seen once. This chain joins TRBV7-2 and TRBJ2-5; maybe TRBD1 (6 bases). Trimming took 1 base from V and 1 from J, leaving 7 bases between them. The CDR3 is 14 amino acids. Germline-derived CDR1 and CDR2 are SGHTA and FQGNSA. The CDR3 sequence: CASSLDRVQETQYF. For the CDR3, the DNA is TGTGCCAGCAGCTTAGACAGGGTCCAAGAGACCCAGTACTTC.

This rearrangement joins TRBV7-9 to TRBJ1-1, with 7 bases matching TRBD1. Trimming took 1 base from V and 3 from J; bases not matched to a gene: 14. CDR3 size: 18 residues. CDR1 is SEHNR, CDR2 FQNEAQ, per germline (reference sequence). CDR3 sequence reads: CASSLGQGMAPWDTEAFF. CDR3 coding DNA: TGTGCCAGCAGCTTAGGACAGGGAATGGCGCCCTGGGACACTGAAGCTTTCTTT.

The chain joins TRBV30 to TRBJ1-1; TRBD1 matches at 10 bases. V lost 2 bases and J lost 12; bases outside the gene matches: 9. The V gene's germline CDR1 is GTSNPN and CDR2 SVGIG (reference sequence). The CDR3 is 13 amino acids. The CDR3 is CAWSTTGTGVTFF. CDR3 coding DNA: TGTGCCTGGAGTACCACCGGGACAGGGGTTACTTTCTTT.

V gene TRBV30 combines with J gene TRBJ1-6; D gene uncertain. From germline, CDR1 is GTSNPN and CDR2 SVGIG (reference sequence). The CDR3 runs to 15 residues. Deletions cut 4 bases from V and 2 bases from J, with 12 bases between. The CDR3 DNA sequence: TGTGCCTGGAATCCGGGAGGCACCTATAATTCACCCCTCCACTTT. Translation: CAWNPGGTYNSPLHF.

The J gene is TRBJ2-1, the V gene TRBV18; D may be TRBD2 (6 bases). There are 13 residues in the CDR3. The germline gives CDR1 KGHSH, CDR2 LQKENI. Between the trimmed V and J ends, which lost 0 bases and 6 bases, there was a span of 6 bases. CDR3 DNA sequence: TGTGCCAGCTCACCACCGGAGGGCAATGAGCAGTTCTTC. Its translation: CASSPPEGNEQFF.

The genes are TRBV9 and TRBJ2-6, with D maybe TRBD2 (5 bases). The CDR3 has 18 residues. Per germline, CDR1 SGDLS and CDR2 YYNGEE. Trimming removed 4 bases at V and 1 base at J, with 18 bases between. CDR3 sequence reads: CASSHRNSRGSGANVLTF. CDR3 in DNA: TGTGCCAGCAGCCACCGGAACTCCCGAGGGTCTGGGGCCAACGTCCTGACTTTC.

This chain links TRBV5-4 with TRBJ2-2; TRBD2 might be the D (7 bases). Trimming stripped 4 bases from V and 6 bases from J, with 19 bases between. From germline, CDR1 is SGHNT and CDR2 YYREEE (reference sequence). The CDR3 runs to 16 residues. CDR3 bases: TGTGCCAGCAGCGACATGACGGGGGGCTTTTCCGGGGAGCTGTTTTTT. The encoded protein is CASSDMTGGFSGELFF.

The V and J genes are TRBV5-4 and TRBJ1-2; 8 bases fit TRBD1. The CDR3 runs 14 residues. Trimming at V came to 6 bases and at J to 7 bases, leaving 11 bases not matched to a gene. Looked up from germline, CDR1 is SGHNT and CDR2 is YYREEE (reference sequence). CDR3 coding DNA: TGTGCCAGCAACCAGAGACAGGGGAGGGGTGGCTACACCTTC. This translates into CASNQRQGRGGYTF.

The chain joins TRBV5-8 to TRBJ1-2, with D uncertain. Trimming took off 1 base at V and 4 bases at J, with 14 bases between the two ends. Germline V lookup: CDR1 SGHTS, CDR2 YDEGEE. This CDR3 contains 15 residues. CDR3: CASSLNVGFGYGYTF. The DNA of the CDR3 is TGTGCCAGCAGCTTGAATGTCGGGTTTGGCTATGGCTACACCTTC.

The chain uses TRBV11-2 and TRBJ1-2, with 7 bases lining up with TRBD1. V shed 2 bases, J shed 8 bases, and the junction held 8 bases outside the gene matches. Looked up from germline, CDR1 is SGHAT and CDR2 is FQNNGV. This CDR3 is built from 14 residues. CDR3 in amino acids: CASSLLRGRWGYTF. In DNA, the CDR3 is TGTGCCAGCAGCTTACTGAGGGGGCGGTGGGGCTACACCTTC.

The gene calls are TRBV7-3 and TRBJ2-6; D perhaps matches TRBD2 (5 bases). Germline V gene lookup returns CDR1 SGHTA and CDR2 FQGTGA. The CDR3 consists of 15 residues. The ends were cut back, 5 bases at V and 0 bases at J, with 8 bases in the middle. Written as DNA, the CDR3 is TGTGCCAGCAGCCGGACTGGCTCTGGGGCCAACGTCCTGACTTTC. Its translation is CASSRTGSGANVLTF.

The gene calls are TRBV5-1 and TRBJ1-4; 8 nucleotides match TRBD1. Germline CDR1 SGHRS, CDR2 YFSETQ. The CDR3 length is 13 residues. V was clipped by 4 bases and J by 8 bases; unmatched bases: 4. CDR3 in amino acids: CASSLWTGEKLFF. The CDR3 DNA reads TGCGCCAGCAGCCTCTGGACAGGGGAAAAACTGTTTTTT.

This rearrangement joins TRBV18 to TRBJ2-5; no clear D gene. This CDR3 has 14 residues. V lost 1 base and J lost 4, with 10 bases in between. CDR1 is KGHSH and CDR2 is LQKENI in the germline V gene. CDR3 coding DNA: TGTGCCAGCTCACCACGTGCCGGAGCAGAGACCCAGTACTTC. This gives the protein CASSPRAGAETQYF.

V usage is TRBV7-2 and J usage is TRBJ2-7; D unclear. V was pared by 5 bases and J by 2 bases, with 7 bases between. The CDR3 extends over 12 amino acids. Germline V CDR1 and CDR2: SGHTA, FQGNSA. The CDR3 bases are TGTGCCAGCAGCCCCCATCCCTACGAGCAGTACTTC. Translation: CASSPHPYEQYF. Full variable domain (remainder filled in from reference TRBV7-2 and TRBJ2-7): GAGVSQSPSNKVTEKGKDVELRCDPISGHTALYWYRQSLGQGLEFLIYFQGNSAPDKSGLPSDRFSAERTGGSVSTLTIQRTQQEDSAVYLCASSPHPYEQYFGPGTRLTVT.

The CDR3, as DNA: TGCGCCAGCAGCTTGGCCATGGGAGTCGCTGAAAAACTGTTTTTT. The encoded protein is CASSLAMGVAEKLFF. The rearrangement joins TRBV5-1 to TRBJ1-4, with D hard to call. The CDR3 is 15 residues long. V lost 0 bases, J lost 7 bases, and 13 bases lay in between. Germline loops: CDR1 SGHRS, CDR2 YFSETQ.

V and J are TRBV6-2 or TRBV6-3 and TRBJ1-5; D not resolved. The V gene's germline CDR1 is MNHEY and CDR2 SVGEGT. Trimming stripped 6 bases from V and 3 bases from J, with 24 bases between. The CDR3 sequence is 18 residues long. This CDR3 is CASSRIFPVRGNNQPQHF. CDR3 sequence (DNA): TGTGCCAGCAGCCGAATTTTCCCGGTTCGAGGGAACAATCAGCCCCAGCATTTT.

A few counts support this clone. CDR3 sequence: CASSLAIQGTEAFF. The CDR3 nucleotides read TGTGCCAGCAGCTTAGCGATACAGGGGACTGAAGCTTTCTTT. V is TRBV7-9 and J is TRBJ1-1; 7 bases are shared with TRBD1. The length of the CDR3 is 14 residues. V shed 0 bases, J shed 5 bases, and the junction held 3 bases outside the gene matches. Germline V gene lookup returns CDR1 SEHNR and CDR2 FQNEAQ (reference sequence).

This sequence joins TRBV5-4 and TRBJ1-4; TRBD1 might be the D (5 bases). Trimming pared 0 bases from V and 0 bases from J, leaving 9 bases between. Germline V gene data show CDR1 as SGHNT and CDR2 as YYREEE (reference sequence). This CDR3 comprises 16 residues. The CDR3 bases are TGTGCCAGCAGCTTGGGGGCGGGGGCAACTAATGAAAAACTGTTTTTT. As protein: CASSLGAGATNEKLFF.

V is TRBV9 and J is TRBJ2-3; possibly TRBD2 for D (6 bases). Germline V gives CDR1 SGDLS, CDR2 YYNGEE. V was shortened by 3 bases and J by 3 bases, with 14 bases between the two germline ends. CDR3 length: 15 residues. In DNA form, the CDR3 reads TGTGCCAGCAGCGCGAGAGTACTAGCTACAGATACGCAGTATTTT. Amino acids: CASSARVLATDTQYF.

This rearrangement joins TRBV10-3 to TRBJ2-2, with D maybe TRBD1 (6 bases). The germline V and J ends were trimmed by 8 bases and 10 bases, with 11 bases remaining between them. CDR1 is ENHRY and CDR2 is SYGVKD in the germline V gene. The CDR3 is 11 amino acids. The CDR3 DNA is TGTGCCATCGGGGGCACCTCGGAGCTGTTTTTT. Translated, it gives CAIGGTSELFF.

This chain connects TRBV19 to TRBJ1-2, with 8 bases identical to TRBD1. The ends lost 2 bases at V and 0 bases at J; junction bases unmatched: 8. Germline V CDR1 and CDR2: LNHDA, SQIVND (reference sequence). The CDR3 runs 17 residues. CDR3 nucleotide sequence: TGTGCCAGTAGTATACGAGCAGGGGGCGCCGCTAACTATGGCTACACCTTC. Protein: CASSIRAGGAANYGYTF. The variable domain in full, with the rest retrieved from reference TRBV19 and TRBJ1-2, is DGGITQSPKYLFRKEGQNVTLSCEQNLNHDAMYWYRQDPGQGLRLIYYSQIVNDFQKGDIAEGYSVSREKKESFPLTVTSAQKNPTAFYLCASSIRAGGAANYGYTFGSGTRLTVV.

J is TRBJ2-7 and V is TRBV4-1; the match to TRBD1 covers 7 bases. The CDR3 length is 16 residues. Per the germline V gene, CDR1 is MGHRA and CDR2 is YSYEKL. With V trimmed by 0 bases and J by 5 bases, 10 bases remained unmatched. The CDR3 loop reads CASSQDQRGRRDEQYF. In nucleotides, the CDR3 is TGCGCCAGCAGCCAAGATCAAAGGGGGCGCCGAGACGAGCAGTACTTC.

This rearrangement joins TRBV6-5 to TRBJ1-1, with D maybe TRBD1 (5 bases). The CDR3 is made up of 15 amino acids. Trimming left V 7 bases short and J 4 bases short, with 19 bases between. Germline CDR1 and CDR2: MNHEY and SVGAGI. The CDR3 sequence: CASKRQGTGGTEAFF. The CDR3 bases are TGTGCCAGCAAACGGCAGGGAACCGGGGGCACTGAAGCTTTCTTT.

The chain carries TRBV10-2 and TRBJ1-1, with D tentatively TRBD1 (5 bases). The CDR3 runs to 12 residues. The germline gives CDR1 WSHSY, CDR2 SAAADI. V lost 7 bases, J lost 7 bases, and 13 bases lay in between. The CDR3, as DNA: TGCGCCAGCACTACGCAGGGTGATGAAGCTTTCTTT. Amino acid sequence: CASTTQGDEAFF.

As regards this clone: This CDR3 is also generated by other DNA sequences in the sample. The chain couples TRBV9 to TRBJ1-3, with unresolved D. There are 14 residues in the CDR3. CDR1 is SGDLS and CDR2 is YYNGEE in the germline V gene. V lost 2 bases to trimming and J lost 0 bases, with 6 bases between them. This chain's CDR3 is CASSVGSSGNTIYF. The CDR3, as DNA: TGTGCCAGCAGCGTGGGCAGCTCTGGAAACACCATATATTTT.

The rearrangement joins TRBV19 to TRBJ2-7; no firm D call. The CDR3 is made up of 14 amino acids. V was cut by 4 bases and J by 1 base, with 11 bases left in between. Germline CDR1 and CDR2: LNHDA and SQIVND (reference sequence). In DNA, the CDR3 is TGTGCCAGTAGTACCTCCGGTCCGTCCTACGAGCAGTACTTC. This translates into CASSTSGPSYEQYF. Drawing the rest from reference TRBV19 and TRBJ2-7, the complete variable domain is DGGITQSPKYLFRKEGQNVTLSCEQNLNHDAMYWYRQDPGQGLRLIYYSQIVNDFQKGDIAEGYSVSREKKESFPLTVTSAQKNPTAFYLCASSTSGPSYEQYFGPGTRLTVT.

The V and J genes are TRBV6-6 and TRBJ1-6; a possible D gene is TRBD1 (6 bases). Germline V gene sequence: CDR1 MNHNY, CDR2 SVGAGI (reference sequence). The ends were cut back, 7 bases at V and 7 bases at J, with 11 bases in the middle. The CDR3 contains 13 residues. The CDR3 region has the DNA TGTGCCAGCAAGATAACAGGGAATTCACCCCTCCACTTT. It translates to CASKITGNSPLHF.

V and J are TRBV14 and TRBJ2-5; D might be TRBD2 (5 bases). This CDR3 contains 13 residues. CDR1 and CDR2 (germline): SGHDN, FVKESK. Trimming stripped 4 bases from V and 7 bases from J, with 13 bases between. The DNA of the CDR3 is TGTGCCAGCAGCCTCCGAGCGGTTGGGACCCAGTACTTC. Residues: CASSLRAVGTQYF.